The rows below give T cell receptor beta chains drawn from one sample of a study of shared clonotypes between healthy human individuals. Measured with immunoSEQ multiplex PCR; TCRdb has only the in-frame clones, and not every one. The sample yields more than 2 million clones, just over 90% seen once. The sample was naive CD8+ T cells from PBMCs. These receptors were collected from a man between 18 and 29 years old in good health. Some clones in this sample may be carry-over from other donors' samples. The CDR3 runs from the conserved cysteine through the conserved F or W. A D gene is named only where the DNA matches it firmly. Expanded clones are given a class, and other clones once, few, many or no size at all.

D	J	V	size	CDR3	DNA
TRBD2	TRBJ2-7	TRBV11-3	.	CASSRELGKAGLHEQYF	TGTGCCAGCAGCCGTGAGTTAGGGAAAGCGGGATTGCACGAGCAGTACTTC
.	TRBJ2-5	TRBV2	.	CASSELEGSLQETQYF	TGTGCCAGCAGTGAATTGGAGGGGTCCCTCCAAGAGACCCAGTACTTC
TRBD1	TRBJ2-7	TRBV6-1	.	CASRLGGLASYEQYF	TGTGCCAGCAGACTAGGGGGCTTAGCCTCCTACGAGCAGTACTTC
.	TRBJ2-1	TRBV5-1	.	CASSRTGPANEQFF	TGCGCCAGCAGCCGAACAGGGCCCGCCAATGAGCAGTTCTTC
TRBD1	TRBJ2-1	TRBV29-1	once	CSVEAAGGNEQFF	TGCAGCGTTGAAGCGGCAGGGGGCAATGAGCAGTTCTTC
.	TRBJ2-7	TRBV5-5	.	CASSLPAFHEQYF	TGTGCCAGCAGCTTGCCCGCATTCCACGAGCAGTACTTC
TRBD2	TRBJ2-7	TRBV6-1	.	CASRPGLMDLVQYF	TGTGCCAGCAGACCGGGACTAATGGATTTGGTGCAGTACTTC
.	TRBJ2-1	TRBV10-3	.	CAISEGRQGTYNEQFF	TGTGCCATCAGTGAGGGGAGGCAGGGAACCTACAATGAGCAGTTCTTC
.	TRBJ2-7	TRBV28	.	CASTSALSSYEQYF	TGTGCCAGCACCTCTGCGCTAAGCTCCTACGAGCAGTACTTC
.	TRBJ2-1	TRBV27	.	CASSLGPDPYNEQFF	TGTGCCAGCAGTTTAGGCCCGGATCCCTACAATGAGCAGTTCTTC
TRBD2	TRBJ2-7	TRBV11-2	.	CASSFSGSGSYEQYF	TGTGCCAGCAGCTTTAGCGGGAGTGGTAGCTACGAGCAGTACTTC
.	TRBJ2-7	TRBV6-5	.	CASRNPGREQYF	TGTGCCAGCAGAAACCCTGGGAGGGAGCAGTACTTC
.	TRBJ1-5	TRBV6-1	.	CASRQVVSNQPQHF	TGTGCCAGCAGACAGGTCGTTAGCAATCAGCCCCAGCATTTT
.	TRBJ2-1	TRBV7-3	.	CASSRGVSYNEQFF	TGTGCCAGCAGCCGAGGAGTGTCCTACAATGAGCAGTTCTTC
TRBD1	TRBJ1-2	TRBV7-9	.	CASSLTGTALNYGYTF	TGTGCCAGCAGCTTAACTGGGACAGCCCTTAACTATGGCTACACCTTC
.	TRBJ2-7	TRBV19	once	CASSPGLMYSYEQYF	TGTGCCAGTAGTCCGGGACTTATGTACTCCTACGAGCAGTACTTC
TRBD1	TRBJ1-5	TRBV28	few	CASRWIQGGQPQHF	TGTGCCAGCAGGTGGATCCAGGGGGGACAGCCCCAGCATTTT
.	TRBJ2-3	TRBV27	.	CASSLLGSDTQYF	TGTGCCAGCAGTTTATTGGGGTCAGATACGCAGTATTTT
.	TRBJ2-7	TRBV21-1	.	CASTSRETSYEQYF	TGTGCCAGCACCTCACGGGAGACTTCCTACGAGCAGTACTTC
.	TRBJ1-5	TRBV5-5	.	CASSWGAYSNQPQHF	TGTGCCAGCAGTTGGGGGGCGTATAGCAATCAGCCCCAGCATTTT
.	TRBJ2-7	TRBV7-9	.	CASSQDSRYEQYF	TGTGCCAGCAGCCAAGACAGCCGCTACGAGCAGTACTTC
TRBD2	TRBJ2-1	TRBV7-2	.	CASSLGLGSRQFF	TGTGCCAGCAGCCTGGGACTAGGGTCTAGGCAGTTCTTC
.	TRBJ2-5	TRBV2	once	CASSEGVGETQYF	TGTGCCAGCAGTGAAGGGGTAGGGGAGACCCAGTACTTC
.	TRBJ2-7	TRBV28	.	CASRVTGTGYEQYF	TGTGCCAGCAGGGTTACCGGGACGGGCTACGAGCAGTACTTC
.	TRBJ1-1	TRBV6-5	.	CASRTDGNTEAFF	TGTGCCAGCAGAACCGACGGGAACACTGAAGCTTTCTTT
TRBD2	TRBJ2-7	TRBV6-6	.	CASSYSASGSYEQYF	TGTGCCAGCAGTTACTCGGCTAGCGGATCCTACGAGCAGTACTTC
.	TRBJ1-5	TRBV2	once	CASSDPTGGSNQPQHF	TGTGCCAGCAGTGACCCTACGGGTGGGAGCAATCAGCCCCAGCATTTT
.	TRBJ2-7	TRBV6-6	.	CASSPASGPGYEQYF	TGTGCCAGCAGTCCCGCCTCAGGACCAGGCTACGAGCAGTACTTC
.	TRBJ1-1	TRBV10-3	.	CASREGGMMNTEAFF	TGTGCCAGCCGGGAGGGTGGGATGATGAACACTGAAGCTTTCTTT
.	TRBJ2-1	TRBV7-2	.	CASRDRLGGSYNEQFF	TGTGCCAGCAGGGATAGGTTGGGCGGTAGCTACAATGAGCAGTTCTTC
.	TRBJ2-1	TRBV15	.	CATSSPRTGENNEQFF	TGTGCCACCAGCAGCCCCCGAACGGGAGAAAACAATGAGCAGTTCTTC
.	TRBJ1-5	TRBV28	.	CASSLRQEEGNQPQHF	TGTGCCAGCAGTCTAAGACAGGAGGAGGGCAATCAGCCCCAGCATTTT
TRBD2	TRBJ2-7	TRBV9	.	CASSPITSGRAREQYF	TGTGCCAGCAGCCCCATCACTAGCGGGAGAGCAAGAGAGCAGTACTTC
TRBD2	TRBJ2-1	TRBV12-5	.	CASELATGGVGNEQFF	TGTGCTAGTGAATTAGCAACGGGAGGGGTCGGCAATGAGCAGTTCTTC
.	TRBJ2-3	TRBV4-2	once	CASSPTAGLNTDTQYF	TGTGCCAGCAGCCCGACGGCGGGACTCAACACAGATACGCAGTATTTT